This T cell receptor (beta chain) was obtained from a study of blood T cell repertoires in COVID-19. In the source study's methods: Estimated nucleated cell counts came from reference gene primer amplification. Sequencing was performed with immunoSEQ multiplex PCR; in TCRdb, only in-frame clones are kept and a portion is missing. That table is the source of V, J and clone size, and D and trimming were worked out from the DNA. The repertoire includes 150,000 to 200,000 clones, roughly 93% of them detected once, and 2% sits in the top ten. This CDR3 spans 17 amino acids. The germline V gene has CDR1 SGHRS and CDR2 YFSETQ. V was clipped by 0 bases and J by 8 bases, with 20 bases between them. This clone appeared a single time.

The V gene is TRBV5-1, the J gene TRBJ1-4; TRBD1 might be the D (6 bases). The receptor was isolated from a woman aged 55-75 years with COVID-19, enrolled during active disease. Sequenced input: peripheral blood. Here the CDR3 DNA reads TGCGCCAGCAGCTTGGCCGTAATGGGCAGGGGTTCCGAAAAACTGTTTTTT. Translation gives CASSLAVMGRGSEKLFF. The entire variable domain, with the rest obtained from reference TRBV5-1 and TRBJ1-4, is as follows: KAGVTQTPRYLIKTRGQQVTLSCSPISGHRSVSWYQQTPGQGLQFLFEYFSETQRNKGNFPGRFSGRQFSNSRSEMNVSTLELGDSALYLCASSLAVMGRGSEKLFFGSGTQLSVL.